Below are 20 T cell receptor beta chains sequenced from a single sample in a study of cytomegalovirus exposure and HLA in healthy donors. The PCR was carried out with 60 Vbeta primers and 13 Jbeta primers. The repertoire was sequenced with immunoSEQ multiplex PCR; TCRdb's copy has only in-frame clones and lacks some. Its listing shows 95,000 to 150,000 clones. Sequences were obtained from PBMCs. Receptor source: a man aged 18 to 35 in good health and CMV-seronegative.

About this clone itself: Germline and junction disagree at one end, which may indicate a read error. The rearrangement joins TRBV6-5 to TRBJ1-2; no firm D call. Germline CDR1 MNHEY, CDR2 SVGAGI. The CDR3 runs to 15 residues. The CDR3 sequence is CASSNSWRLSYGYTF. The CDR3 bases are TGTGCCAGCAGTAACTCTTGGAGATTATCGTATGGCTACACCTTC.

The chain combines TRBV2 with TRBJ1-1; no definite D call. CDR1 and CDR2 from the germline V gene are SNHLY and FYNNEI. The CDR3 loop spans 13 amino acids. V was trimmed by 2 bases and J by 3 bases, leaving 7 bases between them. The DNA for the CDR3 is TGTGCCAGCAGTGAACGGCAGGACACTGAAGCTTTCTTT. This encodes CASSERQDTEAFF.

This CDR3 reads CASSYSGWGRDQPQHF. The CDR3 DNA is TGTGCCAGCAGTTACTCTGGCTGGGGCCGGGATCAGCCCCAGCATTTT. The chain combines TRBV6-5 with TRBJ1-5; maybe TRBD1 (5 bases). V dropped 0 bases and J dropped 5 bases, with 14 bases sitting between them. The CDR3 runs to 16 residues. Germline CDR1 and CDR2: MNHEY and SVGAGI.

This chain uses TRBV5-8 with TRBJ2-3, with D possibly matching TRBD2 (6 bases). The V and J ends lost 4 bases and 3 bases respectively, with 18 bases between them. Per the germline V gene, CDR1 is SGHTS and CDR2 is YDEGEE. The length of the CDR3 is 16 residues. The CDR3 bases are TGTGCCAGCAGCCCCGGGGCTGGACTACGAACAGATACGCAGTATTTT. Translated: CASSPGAGLRTDTQYF.

V is TRBV27 and J is TRBJ2-2, with TRBD1 matching over 7 bases. The CDR3 totals 17 residues. The V segment lost 1 base and the J segment 2 bases; nucleotides outside the gene matches: 7. Germline V gene data show CDR1 as MNHEY and CDR2 as SMNVEV (reference sequence). Here the CDR3 reads CASSLLAGGTNTGELFF. The CDR3 DNA reads TGTGCCAGCAGTTTATTGGCAGGGGGAACCAACACCGGGGAGCTGTTTTTT.

J is TRBJ1-1 and V is TRBV5-1, with 7 bases identical to TRBD1. The CDR3 covers 12 residues. The germline V gene has CDR1 SGHRS and CDR2 YFSETQ. V gave up 4 bases and J gave up 5 bases; unmatched junction bases: 2. CDR3 in amino acids: CASSGRGTEAFF. The DNA of the CDR3 is TGCGCCAGCAGCGGCAGGGGGACTGAAGCTTTCTTT.

The V call is TRBV11-3, the J call TRBJ2-1; D is uncertain. V dropped 1 base and J dropped 4 bases, with 11 bases sitting between them. CDR1 SGHNT and CDR2 YENEEA come from the germline V gene. The CDR3 runs to 15 residues. The CDR3 here is CASSLGGGIYNEQFF. CDR3 DNA: TGTGCCAGCAGCTTAGGAGGCGGAATTTACAATGAGCAGTTCTTC.

J is TRBJ2-7 and V is TRBV9; TRBD2 agrees at 8 bases. Germline values: CDR1 SGDLS, CDR2 YYNGEE. The CDR3 spans 16 residues. J gave up 0 bases and V 4 bases, and 9 bases lay outside the gene matches. CDR3 region: CASSRTSGESSYEQYF. For the CDR3, the DNA is TGTGCCAGCAGCCGAACTAGCGGAGAAAGCTCCTACGAGCAGTACTTC. The variable domain in full, completed from reference TRBV9 and TRBJ2-7, reads DSGVTQTPKHLITATGQRVTLRCSPRSGDLSVYWYQQSLDQGLQFLIQYYNGEERAKGNILERFSAQQFPDLHSELNLSSLELGDSALYFCASSRTSGESSYEQYFGPGTRLTVT.

The chain recombines TRBV5-1 with TRBJ2-2; D is ambiguous. Germline CDR1 reads SGHRS; CDR2 reads YFSETQ. The CDR3 has 14 residues. The V end was cut by 4 bases, the J end by 4 bases, with 11 bases between. The CDR3, as DNA: TGCGCCAGCAGCCCCCTCCGTAGCACCGGGGAGCTGTTTTTT. It translates to CASSPLRSTGELFF. The whole variable domain, remainder taken from reference TRBV5-1 and TRBJ2-2, is KAGVTQTPRYLIKTRGQQVTLSCSPISGHRSVSWYQQTPGQGLQFLFEYFSETQRNKGNFPGRFSGRQFSNSRSEMNVSTLELGDSALYLCASSPLRSTGELFFGEGSRLTVL.

The chain uses TRBV5-4 and TRBJ1-5, with a weak D call TRBD1 (5 bases). The germline V gene has CDR1 SGHNT and CDR2 YYREEE (reference sequence). Trimming removed 4 bases at V and 5 bases at J, with 19 bases between. CDR3 length: 16 residues. The CDR3 here is CASSVGGVGGDQPQHF. DNA of the CDR3: TGTGCCAGCAGCGTGGGGGGGGTGGGCGGCGATCAGCCCCAGCATTTT.

This chain joins TRBV29-1 and TRBJ2-1, with unresolved D. Germline lookup yields CDR1 SQVTM and CDR2 ANQGSEA. The CDR3 runs to 12 residues. Trimming shortened V by 3 bases and J by 5 bases, and 8 bases separated the two germline ends. The DNA of the CDR3 is TGCAGCGTTGATGTGGGCGACAATGAGCAGTTCTTC. Translated, it gives CSVDVGDNEQFF.

The V and J genes are TRBV25-1 and TRBJ1-1; 7 positions agree with TRBD1. The V gene's germline CDR1 is MGHDK and CDR2 SYGVNS. The CDR3 length is 18 residues. Trimming at V came to 1 base and at J to 1 base, leaving 12 bases not matched to a gene. The CDR3 nucleotides are TGTGCCAGCAGTGAATTTTATGGTTCTCAGGGGGGGAACACTGAAGCTTTCTTT. This codes for CASSEFYGSQGGNTEAFF.

The genes are TRBV7-2 and TRBJ1-3; maybe TRBD1 (5 bases). The CDR3 totals 15 residues. Trimming pared 6 bases from V and 0 bases from J, leaving 12 bases between. Germline V lookup: CDR1 SGHTA, CDR2 FQGNSA. The CDR3 DNA reads as TGTGCCAGCAGTCCCCAGGGCAACTCTGGAAACACCATATATTTT. Encoded protein: CASSPQGNSGNTIYF.

The chain links TRBV27 to TRBJ2-7, with 7 bases matching TRBD1. The V gene's germline CDR1 is MNHEY and CDR2 SMNVEV (reference sequence). The V gene end was trimmed by 5 bases and the J gene end by 4 bases; junction bases not matched to a gene: 8. The CDR3 is 14 amino acids. CDR3 sequence: CASSPRQGPYEQYF. The CDR3 DNA reads as TGTGCCAGCAGTCCCCGACAGGGCCCGTACGAGCAGTACTTC.

The chain carries TRBV10-3 and TRBJ2-1, with 8 bases identical to TRBD2. V dropped 3 bases and J dropped 5; count of bases not matched to a gene: 12. CDR1 ENHRY and CDR2 SYGVKD come from the germline V gene. CDR3 length: 17 residues. The CDR3 sequence: CAISDGAGGLKNNEQFF. CDR3 in DNA: TGTGCCATCAGTGACGGTGCGGGGGGACTTAAAAACAATGAGCAGTTCTTC.

The V gene is TRBV6-1, the J gene TRBJ2-3; 9 bases are a match to TRBD2. This CDR3 contains 16 residues. The germline gives CDR1 MNHNS, CDR2 SASEGT. V lost 3 bases and J lost 4; bases outside the gene matches: 8. The CDR3 DNA reads as TGTGCCAGCAGTGAGGGGCGGGGGGGCCTCTCAGATACGCAGTATTTT. This translates into CASSEGRGGLSDTQYF.

The chain is built from TRBV11-2 and TRBJ1-3; D not certain. The V end was cut by 1 base, the J end by 4 bases, with 8 bases between. The CDR3 contains 14 residues. CDR1 is SGHAT and CDR2 is FQNNGV in the germline V gene. The CDR3 sequence is CASSLATMGNTIYF. CDR3 sequence (DNA): TGTGCCAGCAGCTTAGCGACAATGGGAAACACCATATATTTT.

The genes are TRBV7-9 and TRBJ1-5; possible D gene TRBD1, 6 bases. Germline loops: CDR1 SEHNR, CDR2 FQNEAQ (reference sequence). CDR3 size: 16 residues. Trimming stripped 1 base from V and 3 bases from J, with 13 bases between. CDR3 in amino acids: CASSLDGGRNNQPQHF. For the CDR3, the DNA is TGTGCCAGCAGCTTAGATGGGGGCCGGAACAATCAGCCCCAGCATTTT.

CDR3 sequence: CASSMTRTGLAKNIQYF. Written as DNA, the CDR3 is TGTGCCAGTAGTATGACTCGGACAGGCCTAGCCAAAAACATTCAGTACTTC. The chain has TRBV19 and TRBJ2-4; TRBD1 matches 7 bases. This CDR3 is 17 amino acids long. Per germline, CDR1 LNHDA and CDR2 SQIVND (reference sequence). The ends lost 3 bases at V and 0 bases at J; junction bases unmatched: 8. Combining the CDR3 with reference TRBV19 and TRBJ2-4 gives the whole variable domain DGGITQSPKYLFRKEGQNVTLSCEQNLNHDAMYWYRQDPGQGLRLIYYSQIVNDFQKGDIAEGYSVSREKKESFPLTVTSAQKNPTAFYLCASSMTRTGLAKNIQYFGAGTRLSVL.

The CDR3 loop is CASSVTGTGILQPQHF. In nucleotides, the CDR3 is TGTGCCAGCAGTGTAACCGGGACAGGGATTCTACAGCCCCAGCATTTT. The gene calls are TRBV28 and TRBJ1-5; 9 positions agree with TRBD1. Germline loops: CDR1 MDHEN, CDR2 SYDVKM. The CDR3 is made up of 16 amino acids. With 5 bases clipped from V and 7 bases from J, the junction kept 12 bases outside the gene matches.